The 31 T cell receptor beta chains below were found in one sample sequenced in a study of PD-L1 blockade in urothelial cancer. The method was immunoSEQ multiplex PCR; TCRdb's version includes in-frame clones alone and lacks a portion of them. The sample has under 40,000 clones, 82% seen once. Sequenced here: PBMCs, sampled around atezolizumab (anti-PD-L1) treatment. These receptors all come from a man between 65 and 85 years old with urothelial cancer.

The chain recombines TRBV6-1 with TRBJ2-1, with 8 bases lining up with TRBD1. J was trimmed by 5 bases and V by 1 base; bases with no gene match: 4. In germline, CDR1 is MNHNS, CDR2 SASEGT. This CDR3 comprises 15 residues. CDR3 DNA: TGTGCCAGCAGTGAAGGACAGGGGCTCCACAATGAGCAGTTCTTC. Amino acid sequence: CASSEGQGLHNEQFF.

This clone is a singleton in its sample. The chain recombines TRBV7-2 with TRBJ2-7; 10 positions agree with TRBD2. This CDR3 comprises 15 residues. Germline loops: CDR1 SGHTA, CDR2 FQGNSA. Trimming at V came to 1 base and at J to 3 bases, leaving 3 bases not matched to a gene. This CDR3 reads CASSLVASGSYEQYF. Written as DNA, the CDR3 is TGTGCCAGCAGCTTAGTTGCTAGCGGGAGCTACGAGCAGTACTTC.

This sequence joins TRBV5-8 and TRBJ2-1, with 7 bases fitting TRBD2. The germline V gene encodes CDR1 SGHTS and CDR2 YDEGEE. J gave up 2 bases and V 4 bases, and 9 bases lay outside the gene matches. The CDR3 consists of 16 residues. The CDR3 here is CASSPWTRGPYNEQFF. The CDR3 coding sequence is TGTGCCAGCAGCCCGTGGACTAGGGGCCCCTACAATGAGCAGTTCTTC.

J is TRBJ1-3 and V is TRBV7-9; maybe TRBD1 (6 bases). The CDR3 consists of 15 residues. CDR1 is SEHNR and CDR2 is FQNEAQ in the germline V gene (reference sequence). V lost 3 bases, J lost 0 bases, and 9 bases lay in between. The chain's CDR3 is CASSFQGPSGNTIYF. For the CDR3, the DNA is TGTGCCAGCAGCTTTCAGGGGCCCTCTGGAAACACCATATATTTT.

This clone appeared once. The gene calls are TRBV6-1 and TRBJ2-5; TRBD2 matches at 10 bases. Germline loops: CDR1 MNHNS, CDR2 SASEGT. The V gene end was trimmed by 0 bases and the J gene end by 1 base; junction bases not matched to a gene: 2. This CDR3 contains 16 residues. The CDR3 loop reads CASSEAWTSGQETQYF. CDR3 in DNA: TGTGCCAGCAGTGAAGCATGGACTAGCGGCCAAGAGACCCAGTACTTC.

The chain is built from TRBV5-1 and TRBJ2-7; the match to TRBD2 covers 8 bases. The junction had 5 bases not matched to a gene; V was cut back by 4 bases and J by 2 bases. Germline CDR1 is SGHRS and CDR2 is YFSETQ. The length of the CDR3 is 14 residues. The CDR3, as DNA: TGCGCCAGCAGCCTGGAGGGACTAGCCTACGAGCAGTACTTC. It is translated as CASSLEGLAYEQYF.

The table lists this clone with a count of one. The chain recombines TRBV4-1 with TRBJ2-7, with 13 bases that match TRBD2. The V and J ends lost 4 bases and 0 bases, in that order; junction bases with no gene match: 3. Germline V CDR1 and CDR2: MGHRA, YSYEKL. The CDR3 is made up of 16 amino acids. This CDR3 reads CASSRGLAGASYEQYF. The CDR3 nucleotides are TGCGCCAGCAGCCGCGGACTAGCGGGGGCCTCCTACGAGCAGTACTTC.

J is TRBJ1-1 and V is TRBV6-1, with D tentatively TRBD1 (6 bases). Germline CDR1 MNHNS, CDR2 SASEGT. Trimming removed 7 bases from V and 1 base from J, with 16 bases in between. The CDR3 loop spans 15 amino acids. In DNA form, the CDR3 reads TGTGCCAGCAAGGGCCTCCCAGGGGCGAACACTGAAGCTTTCTTT. Translation gives CASKGLPGANTEAFF.

The chain is built from TRBV5-5 and TRBJ2-3; TRBD1 matches at 9 bases. The germline V gene encodes CDR1 SGHKS and CDR2 YYEKEE (reference sequence). The CDR3 spans 13 residues. Germline trimming cut 5 bases from V and 3 bases from J; bases unmatched to any gene: 1. The CDR3 reads CASRTGGTDTQYF. CDR3 sequence (DNA): TGTGCCAGCAGGACAGGGGGTACAGATACGCAGTATTTT.

V and J are TRBV5-1 and TRBJ2-3, with a possible D match to TRBD1 (5 bases). Germline V gene data show CDR1 as SGHRS and CDR2 as YFSETQ. V was trimmed by 1 base and J by 1 base, leaving 7 bases between them. The CDR3 totals 14 residues. In nucleotides, the CDR3 is TGCGCCAGCAGCTTGTTAGGGGGCACAGATACGCAGTATTTT. Its protein is CASSLLGGTDTQYF.

J is TRBJ2-5 and V is TRBV7-7, with TRBD1 as a possible D gene (6 bases). The V end was cut by 5 bases, the J end by 1 base, with 14 bases between. The germline V gene has CDR1 SSHAT and CDR2 FNYEAQ (reference sequence). The CDR3 length is 15 residues. CDR3: CASSRVGTPQETQYF. Here the CDR3 DNA reads TGTGCCAGCAGCCGGGTTGGGACACCCCAAGAGACCCAGTACTTC. The whole variable domain, remainder taken from reference TRBV7-7 and TRBJ2-5, is GAGVSQSPRYKVTKRGQDVTLRCDPISSHATLYWYQQALGQGPEFLTYFNYEAQPDKSGLPSDRFSAERPEGSISTLTIQRTEQRDSAMYRCASSRVGTPQETQYFGPGTRLLVL.

V and J are TRBV18 and TRBJ2-1, with D possibly matching TRBD2 (5 bases). V was clipped by 2 bases and J by 0 bases, with 14 bases between them. The CDR3 runs to 17 residues. Looked up from germline, CDR1 is KGHSH and CDR2 is LQKENI. This chain's CDR3 is CASSPEAGITSYNEQFF. The CDR3 DNA is TGTGCCAGCTCACCAGAAGCCGGGATTACCTCCTACAATGAGCAGTTCTTC.

This sequence joins TRBV7-2 and TRBJ2-4, with a weak D call TRBD1 (6 bases). Trimming stripped 4 bases from V and 0 bases from J, with 7 bases between. Germline V gives CDR1 SGHTA, CDR2 FQGNSA. CDR3 size: 14 residues. The CDR3 here is CASSWGQAKNIQYF. The CDR3, as DNA: TGTGCCAGCAGCTGGGGGCAAGCCAAAAACATTCAGTACTTC.

The chain uses TRBV29-1 and TRBJ2-3; tentatively, D is TRBD2 (6 bases). Germline V lookup: CDR1 SQVTM, CDR2 ANQGSEA. V lost 6 bases and J lost 0, with 13 bases in between. The CDR3 covers 14 residues. The CDR3 region has the DNA TGCAGCGTGGCGGGGCTTTCTAGCACAGATACGCAGTATTTT. Translation: CSVAGLSSTDTQYF.

The chain is built from TRBV7-9 and TRBJ1-1; D is unresolved. Trimming took off 5 bases at V and 3 bases at J, with 10 bases between the two ends. There are 13 residues in the CDR3. Germline CDR1 SEHNR, CDR2 FQNEAQ (reference sequence). The CDR3 region has the DNA TGTGCCAGCAGCCGCCTAACAGACACTGAAGCTTTCTTT. Residues: CASSRLTDTEAFF.

J is TRBJ1-1 and V is TRBV19; weak D call: TRBD1 (6 bases). Germline V gives CDR1 LNHDA, CDR2 SQIVND (reference sequence). Trimming pared 4 bases from V and 5 bases from J, leaving 14 bases between. The CDR3 is 14 residues long. DNA of the CDR3: TGTGCCAGTAGTACCCCCGGGACAAGGACTGAAGCTTTCTTT. It encodes CASSTPGTRTEAFF.

The count of this clone is one. CDR3 DNA: TGTGCCAGCAGCCAAACTAGCGGGGGCACAGATACGCAGTATTTT. As protein: CASSQTSGGTDTQYF. J is TRBJ2-3 and V is TRBV4-2, with 10 nucleotides matching TRBD2. The germline V gene has CDR1 LGHNA and CDR2 YNFKEQ. V was pared by 2 bases and J by 1 base, with 0 bases of the junction left unmatched. This CDR3 region has 15 residues.

The genes are TRBV7-7 and TRBJ2-7; 10 bases map to TRBD1. Germline assignment: CDR1 SSHAT and CDR2 FNYEAQ (reference sequence). The CDR3 totals 12 residues. Trimming took 11 bases from V and 5 from J; bases not matched to a gene: 6. The CDR3 sequence: CASRDRGDEQYF. In DNA form, the CDR3 reads TGTGCCTCCCGGGACAGGGGCGACGAGCAGTACTTC.

This clone was counted a single time. V gene TRBV18 combines with J gene TRBJ1-4, with 9 nucleotides matching TRBD1. The V gene end was trimmed by 4 bases and the J gene end by 5 bases; junction bases not matched to a gene: 5. The CDR3 sequence is 15 residues long. Germline CDR1 KGHSH, CDR2 LQKENI. CDR3 bases: TGTGCCAGCTCACAACAGGGGGCTCTGAATGAAAAACTGTTTTTT. Protein sequence: CASSQQGALNEKLFF.

This chain uses TRBV7-2 with TRBJ2-7, with 8 bases matching TRBD2. J gave up 2 bases and V 5 bases, and 8 bases lay outside the gene matches. Per the germline V gene, CDR1 is SGHTA and CDR2 is FQGNSA. This CDR3 region has 15 residues. CDR3 amino acids: CASSTISGVTYEQYF. CDR3 coding DNA: TGTGCCAGCAGCACCATTAGCGGGGTTACCTACGAGCAGTACTTC. Together with reference TRBV7-2 and TRBJ2-7, the CDR3 gives the full variable domain: GAGVSQSPSNKVTEKGKDVELRCDPISGHTALYWYRQSLGQGLEFLIYFQGNSAPDKSGLPSDRFSAERTGGSVSTLTIQRTQQEDSAVYLCASSTISGVTYEQYFGPGTRLTVT.

The chain joins TRBV28 to TRBJ1-4, with 8 bases lining up with TRBD1. The CDR3 has 15 residues. Germline V gene sequence: CDR1 MDHEN, CDR2 SYDVKM. Trimming cost V 5 bases and J 3 bases; bases outside gene matches: 5. The CDR3 here is CASSLQGASNEKLFF. CDR3 DNA sequence: TGTGCCAGCAGTCTTCAGGGGGCCTCTAATGAAAAACTGTTTTTT.

This clone was counted only a few times. The gene calls are TRBV5-1 and TRBJ1-1, with D perhaps matching TRBD1 (6 bases). The CDR3 loop spans 15 amino acids. Looked up from germline, CDR1 is SGHRS and CDR2 is YFSETQ. V was cut by 3 bases and J by 0 bases, with 12 bases left in between. CDR3 amino acids: CASSSRDNMNTEAFF. CDR3 sequence (DNA): TGCGCCAGCAGCTCCCGGGACAATATGAACACTGAAGCTTTCTTT.

This chain uses TRBV7-9 with TRBJ2-2; the match to TRBD1 covers 9 bases. The CDR3 has 16 amino acids. The germline gives CDR1 SEHNR, CDR2 FQNEAQ (reference sequence). The junction had 8 bases not matched to a gene; V was cut back by 4 bases and J by 5 bases. CDR3 region: CASSSTGGAGTGELFF. The CDR3 bases are TGTGCCAGCAGCTCAACAGGGGGCGCGGGGACCGGGGAGCTGTTTTTT.

Only one count was recorded for this clone. The genes are TRBV15 and TRBJ1-2, with D perhaps TRBD1 (5 bases). Trimming stripped 0 bases from V and 5 bases from J, with 7 bases between. Germline assignment: CDR1 LNHNV and CDR2 YYDKDF (reference sequence). The CDR3 extends over 13 amino acids. The CDR3 protein is CATSRDRDYGYTF. The CDR3 DNA reads as TGTGCCACCAGCAGAGACAGGGATTATGGCTACACCTTC.

The rearrangement links TRBV2 to TRBJ1-4, with D possibly TRBD1 on 6 matching bases. CDR1 is SNHLY, CDR2 FYNNEI, per germline. V was shortened by 4 bases and J by 2 bases, with 14 bases between the two germline ends. The CDR3 is made up of 16 amino acids. For the CDR3, the DNA is TGTGCCAGCAGTGGGGACACGACAGCCACTAATGAAAAACTGTTTTTT. It specifies CASSGDTTATNEKLFF.

This rearrangement joins TRBV7-2 to TRBJ2-7, with TRBD2 matching 8 bases. The V gene end was trimmed by 5 bases and the J gene end by 3 bases; junction bases not matched to a gene: 15. Germline V gives CDR1 SGHTA, CDR2 FQGNSA. The CDR3 has 17 residues. The CDR3 loop is CASSPVAGGAKDYEQYF. The CDR3 coding sequence is TGTGCCAGCAGCCCAGTCGCGGGGGGAGCAAAAGACTACGAGCAGTACTTC.

The gene calls are TRBV18 and TRBJ2-1; 7 bases agree with TRBD1. CDR3 length: 14 residues. Germline lookup yields CDR1 KGHSH and CDR2 LQKENI. With V trimmed by 2 bases and J by 9 bases, 7 bases remained unmatched. CDR3 protein: CASSPLEGGAEQFF. Written as DNA, the CDR3 is TGTGCCAGCTCACCATTGGAAGGGGGCGCTGAGCAGTTCTTC.

The chain couples TRBV7-2 to TRBJ2-1, with 10 positions matching TRBD1. The CDR3 loop spans 15 amino acids. J gave up 9 bases and V 2 bases, and 7 bases lay outside the gene matches. Germline V CDR1 and CDR2: SGHTA, FQGNSA. This CDR3 is CASSLRSGQGSEQFF. DNA of the CDR3: TGTGCCAGCAGCTTAAGATCGGGACAGGGGTCTGAGCAGTTCTTC.

The chain has TRBV5-1 and TRBJ1-1; no definite D call. There are 12 residues in the CDR3. Trimming cost V 2 bases and J 1 base, with 3 bases left between them. The germline V gene encodes CDR1 SGHRS and CDR2 YFSETQ. CDR3: CASSFRNTEAFF. The CDR3 nucleotides are TGCGCCAGCAGCTTCAGGAACACTGAAGCTTTCTTT.

The V call is TRBV19, the J call TRBJ2-1; D ambiguous. Deletions cut 0 bases from V and 2 bases from J, with 11 bases between. The CDR3 is made up of 16 amino acids. Germline assignment: CDR1 LNHDA and CDR2 SQIVND (reference sequence). CDR3 sequence: CASSIDPGGPYNEQFF. The CDR3 bases are TGTGCCAGTAGTATAGACCCCGGTGGTCCCTACAATGAGCAGTTCTTC. Complete variable domain (other parts from reference TRBV19 and TRBJ2-1): DGGITQSPKYLFRKEGQNVTLSCEQNLNHDAMYWYRQDPGQGLRLIYYSQIVNDFQKGDIAEGYSVSREKKESFPLTVTSAQKNPTAFYLCASSIDPGGPYNEQFFGPGTRLTVL.

The chain is built from TRBV29-1 and TRBJ2-5; 10 bases match TRBD1. The J segment lost 7 bases and the V segment lost 2 bases, leaving 13 bases of the junction unmatched. CDR1 SQVTM and CDR2 ANQGSEA come from the germline V gene. CDR3 size: 16 residues. This CDR3 is CSVEPPTGGSEGTQYF. DNA for the CDR3: TGCAGCGTTGAACCTCCGACAGGGGGCTCTGAGGGGACCCAGTACTTC.